This T cell receptor (beta chain) was captured in a study of control samples from healthy donors and cancer patients. The CDR3 runs 15 residues. Per germline, CDR1 LNHDA and CDR2 SQIVND (reference sequence). Trimming removed 5 bases from V and 0 bases from J; junction bases left unmatched: 4. Profiled with immunoSEQ multiplex PCR; TCRdb holds only in-frame clones, not every one. The sample has some 150,000 clones, roughly 95% seen once. This sequence was found in a woman aged 55-70 years in good health. Source material: blood. The V gene is TRBV19, the J gene TRBJ1-5, with 7 bases identical to TRBD1. The CDR3 region is CASSPYRGSNQPQHF. For the CDR3, the DNA is TGTGCCAGTAGTCCATACAGGGGTAGCAATCAGCCCCAGCATTTT.